Presented here are 20 T cell receptor beta chains from one specimen sequenced in a study of graft-versus-host responses after intestinal transplantation. Their antigen targets remain unknown. Clones were sequenced by immunoSEQ multiplex PCR, and TCRdb holds only the in-frame ones, with some missing. The repertoire holds 95,000 to 110,000 clones, with under 95% as singletons. The sample was unstimulated CD8+ T cells sorted from spleen or lymph node cells, taken before intestinal transplant. The receptor source for this set is a human donor who received an intestinal transplant.

The chain carries TRBV29-1 and TRBJ2-7; 8 bases are shared with TRBD2. The trim removed 3 bases at V and 3 bases at J, leaving 4 bases unmatched. The CDR3 runs 13 residues. Germline V gives CDR1 SQVTM, CDR2 ANQGSEA. CDR3 in amino acids: CSVETSVDYEQYF. CDR3 DNA sequence: TGCAGCGTTGAGACTAGCGTCGACTACGAGCAGTACTTC.

The V and J genes are TRBV2 and TRBJ1-1; TRBD1 might be the D (6 bases). Trimming took off 7 bases at V and 4 bases at J, with 16 bases between the two ends. The CDR3 extends over 14 amino acids. The germline CDR1 and CDR2 sequences are SNHLY and FYNNEI. The CDR3 DNA reads TGTGCCAGCAAAGGTACAGGGCAAAGCACTGAAGCTTTCTTT. It specifies CASKGTGQSTEAFF.

The chain couples TRBV12-5 to TRBJ1-5; no reliable D call. CDR3 length equals 12 residues. V was clipped by 2 bases and J by 7 bases, with 6 bases between them. CDR1 is LGHNT, CDR2 FRNRAP, per germline. In DNA, the CDR3 is TGTGCTAGTGGTTTGCCCTCCCAGCCCCAGCATTTT. This codes for CASGLPSQPQHF. Using reference TRBV12-5 and TRBJ1-5 for the parts outside the CDR3, the full variable domain is DARVTQTPRHKVTEMGQEVTMRCQPILGHNTVFWYRQTMMQGLELLAYFRNRAPLDDSGMPKDRFSAEMPDATLATLKIQPSEPRDSAVYFCASGLPSQPQHFGDGTRLSIL.

V and J are TRBV25-1 and TRBJ2-1; D remains ambiguous. Trimming removed 2 bases at V and 10 bases at J, with 24 bases between. This CDR3 has 17 residues. Germline V gene sequence: CDR1 MGHDK, CDR2 SYGVNS. The CDR3 DNA follows: TGTGCCAGCAGTGAAGTCGGTGACTCCCTAGTGACGGGCGAGCAGTTCTTC. Translation: CASSEVGDSLVTGEQFF.

The chain employs TRBV4-1 and TRBJ2-3, with TRBD1 matching over 9 bases. The length of the CDR3 is 15 residues. Per germline, CDR1 MGHRA and CDR2 YSYEKL. V lost 6 bases to trimming and J lost 5 bases; unmatched junction nucleotides: 9. The CDR3 is CASSYPGQGIDTQYF. CDR3 DNA sequence: TGCGCCAGCAGTTATCCGGGACAGGGTATAGATACGCAGTATTTT.

Only a few counts were recorded for this clone. The rearrangement uses TRBV19 and TRBJ1-2; D remains ambiguous. The V gene lost 3 bases and the J gene lost 1 base, with 6 bases spanning the gap. There are 13 residues in the CDR3. CDR1 is LNHDA and CDR2 is SQIVND in the germline V gene (reference sequence). The CDR3 nucleotides are TGTGCCAGTAGTATTAAGGGTAACTATGGCTACACCTTC. Encoded protein: CASSIKGNYGYTF.

V gene TRBV4-1 combines with J gene TRBJ2-3, with TRBD1 matching 8 bases. The trim removed 6 bases at V and 3 bases at J, leaving 8 bases unmatched. The CDR3 covers 15 residues. Germline V CDR1 and CDR2: MGHRA, YSYEKL. CDR3 nucleotide sequence: TGCGCCAGCAGAGCGGACAGGGTGGTGACAGATACGCAGTATTTT. Protein product: CASRADRVVTDTQYF.

In DNA form, the CDR3 reads TGCGCCAGCAGCCGAGTATTTGTACAGTCCACAGATACGCAGTATTTT. Protein sequence: CASSRVFVQSTDTQYF. The chain has TRBV4-1 and TRBJ2-3; D is unclear. Trimming pared 4 bases from V and 2 bases from J, leaving 16 bases between. The CDR3 runs to 16 residues. Germline V CDR1 and CDR2: MGHRA, YSYEKL.

The chain couples TRBV7-2 to TRBJ1-6; D ambiguous. The germline CDR1 and CDR2 sequences are SGHTA and FQGNSA. V lost 1 base to trimming and J lost 7 bases, with 5 bases between them. The CDR3 contains 13 residues. The DNA for the CDR3 is TGTGCCAGCAGCTTAGATCTGAATTCACCCCTCCACTTT. Its translation: CASSLDLNSPLHF.

The chain employs TRBV6-1 and TRBJ1-5; D ambiguous. V dropped 1 base and J dropped 5 bases, with 6 bases sitting between them. The CDR3 totals 13 residues. Germline CDR1 MNHNS, CDR2 SASEGT. CDR3 sequence: CASSEGVDQPQHF. The CDR3, as DNA: TGTGCCAGCAGTGAAGGGGTGGATCAGCCCCAGCATTTT.

This clone was picked up one time. This rearrangement joins TRBV30 to TRBJ2-2, with 16 bases fitting TRBD2. V was clipped by 0 bases and J by 5 bases; unmatched bases: 12. The CDR3 loop spans 20 amino acids. Germline values: CDR1 GTSNPN, CDR2 SVGIG (reference sequence). The CDR3 loop is CAWSVLGGTSGGVWTGELFF. The CDR3 DNA sequence: TGTGCCTGGAGTGTACTGGGAGGGACTAGCGGGGGGGTTTGGACCGGGGAGCTGTTTTTT.

The chain couples TRBV30 to TRBJ2-5, with no clear D. CDR1 and CDR2 (germline): GTSNPN, SVGIG (reference sequence). This CDR3 comprises 12 residues. V was shortened by 0 bases and J by 5 bases, with 7 bases between the two germline ends. CDR3 sequence: CAWSVLGETQYF. The CDR3 coding sequence is TGTGCCTGGAGTGTTTTGGGGGAGACCCAGTACTTC.

Only one count was recorded for this clone. The chain carries TRBV13 and TRBJ2-1, with 8 bases that match TRBD2. CDR3 length: 16 residues. Germline V gene data show CDR1 as PRHDT and CDR2 as FYEKMQ (reference sequence). V lost 1 base, J lost 8 bases, and 10 bases stayed unmatched. Here the CDR3 DNA reads TGTGCCAGCAGCTTAGAATCCCTAGCGGGTTCAGATGAGCAGTTCTTC. The encoded protein is CASSLESLAGSDEQFF.

This chain uses TRBV10-1 with TRBJ2-7, with TRBD1 identical over 9 bases. In germline, CDR1 is WNHNN, CDR2 SYGVQD (reference sequence). V gave up 6 bases and J gave up 2 bases; unmatched junction bases: 5. The CDR3 has 14 amino acids. The CDR3 loop is CASSRDRETYEQYF. The CDR3 DNA is TGCGCCAGCAGCCGGGACAGGGAAACCTACGAGCAGTACTTC.

This clone appeared a single time. This chain joins TRBV2 and TRBJ1-3, with 8 nucleotides matching TRBD1. This CDR3 is built from 17 residues. Germline values: CDR1 SNHLY, CDR2 FYNNEI. V lost 1 base, J lost 1 base, and 6 bases stayed unmatched. The CDR3 loop reads CASSEVTGGRSGNTIYF. CDR3 bases: TGTGCCAGCAGTGAAGTTACAGGGGGAAGGTCTGGAAACACCATATATTTT.

In this sample, this clone is medium-sized. The chain couples TRBV6-6 to TRBJ1-1, with D maybe TRBD1 (5 bases). Trimming took 2 bases from V and 0 from J, leaving 13 bases between them. The CDR3 is made up of 16 amino acids. Germline V gene data show CDR1 as MNHNY and CDR2 as SVGAGI (reference sequence). CDR3: CASSYGGVGLNTEAFF. The CDR3 DNA sequence: TGTGCCAGCAGTTACGGGGGGGTCGGGTTGAACACTGAAGCTTTCTTT.

CDR3 coding DNA: TGTGCCAGCAGCGTAGCCCTAGCGGGGATCGCCGGGGAGCTGTTTTTT. It specifies CASSVALAGIAGELFF. The chain links TRBV9 to TRBJ2-2, with TRBD2 identical over 9 bases. In germline, CDR1 is SGDLS, CDR2 YYNGEE. There are 16 residues in the CDR3. V lost 0 bases to trimming and J lost 6 bases; unmatched junction nucleotides: 6.

J is TRBJ2-7 and V is TRBV27, with D hard to call. V dropped 0 bases and J dropped 2 bases, with 5 bases sitting between them. Germline CDR1 MNHEY, CDR2 SMNVEV (reference sequence). CDR3 length: 13 amino acids. The CDR3: CASSLSPAYEQYF. The CDR3 DNA sequence: TGTGCCAGCAGTTTATCCCCCGCCTACGAGCAGTACTTC.

The chain employs TRBV29-1 and TRBJ2-6; D may be TRBD2 (7 bases). The CDR3 length is 17 residues. V was trimmed by 7 bases and J by 0 bases, leaving 19 bases between them. Germline V lookup: CDR1 SQVTM, CDR2 ANQGSEA. CDR3 loop: CSGWDRGANSGANVLTF. The CDR3 DNA sequence: TGCAGCGGTTGGGACCGGGGGGCAAACTCTGGGGCCAACGTCCTGACTTTC.

This rearrangement joins TRBV4-1 to TRBJ2-6, with a weak D call TRBD1 (6 bases). This CDR3 spans 18 amino acids. Per germline, CDR1 MGHRA and CDR2 YSYEKL. The V end was cut by 0 bases, the J end by 2 bases, with 14 bases between. In DNA form, the CDR3 reads TGCGCCAGCAGCCAAGATCCCCCAGGGGAGCCTGGGGCCAACGTCCTGACTTTC. Its protein is CASSQDPPGEPGANVLTF.